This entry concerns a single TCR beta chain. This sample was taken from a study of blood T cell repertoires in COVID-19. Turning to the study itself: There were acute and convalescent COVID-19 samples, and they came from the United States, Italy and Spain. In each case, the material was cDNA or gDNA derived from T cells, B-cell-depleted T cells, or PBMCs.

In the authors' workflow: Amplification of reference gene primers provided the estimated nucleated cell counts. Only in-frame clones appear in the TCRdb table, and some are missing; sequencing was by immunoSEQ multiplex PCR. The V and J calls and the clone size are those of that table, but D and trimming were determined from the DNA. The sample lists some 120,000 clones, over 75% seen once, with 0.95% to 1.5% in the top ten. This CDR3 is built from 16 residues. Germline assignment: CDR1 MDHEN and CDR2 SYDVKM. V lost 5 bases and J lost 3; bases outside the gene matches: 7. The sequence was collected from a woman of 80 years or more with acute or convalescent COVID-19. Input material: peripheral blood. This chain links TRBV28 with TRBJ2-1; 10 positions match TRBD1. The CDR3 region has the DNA TGTGCCAGCAGTGGACTAGGGGACAGGGGCTACAATGAGCAGTTCTTC. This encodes CASSGLGDRGYNEQFF.